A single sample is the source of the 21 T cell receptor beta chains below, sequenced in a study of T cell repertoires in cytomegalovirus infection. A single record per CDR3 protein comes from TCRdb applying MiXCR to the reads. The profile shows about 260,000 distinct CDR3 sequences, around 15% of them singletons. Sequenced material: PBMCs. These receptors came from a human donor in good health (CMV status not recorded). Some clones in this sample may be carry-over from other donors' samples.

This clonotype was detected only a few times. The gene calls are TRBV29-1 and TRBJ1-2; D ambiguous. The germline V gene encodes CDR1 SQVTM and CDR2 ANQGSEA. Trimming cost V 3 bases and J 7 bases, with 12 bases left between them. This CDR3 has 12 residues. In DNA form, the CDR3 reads TGCAGCGTTGAGTGGTCGCTTGGTGGCTACACCTTC. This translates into CSVEWSLGGYTF.

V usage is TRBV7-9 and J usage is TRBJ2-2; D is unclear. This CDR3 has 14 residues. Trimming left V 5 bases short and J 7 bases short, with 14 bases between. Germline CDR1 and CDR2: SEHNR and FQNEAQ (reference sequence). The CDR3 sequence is CASSDSTAHGELFF. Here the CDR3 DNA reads TGTGCCAGCAGCGATAGCACGGCGCACGGGGAGCTGTTTTTT.

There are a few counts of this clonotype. CDR3 nucleotides: TGTGCCAGCAGCTTAGAGCGGGAGGGGACCCAGTACTTC. Amino acid sequence: CASSLEREGTQYF. J is TRBJ2-5 and V is TRBV11-2; TRBD2 matches 9 bases. This CDR3 comprises 13 residues. J was trimmed by 7 bases and V by 0 bases; bases with no gene match: 0. Germline V lookup: CDR1 SGHAT, CDR2 FQNNGV.

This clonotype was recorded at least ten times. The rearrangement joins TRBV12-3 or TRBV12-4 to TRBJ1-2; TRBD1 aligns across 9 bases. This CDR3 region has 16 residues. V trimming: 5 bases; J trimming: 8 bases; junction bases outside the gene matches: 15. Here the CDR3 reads CASSPARPTGGGGYTF. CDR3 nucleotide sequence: TGTGCCAGCAGTCCGGCACGCCCGACAGGGGGGGGAGGCTACACCTTC.

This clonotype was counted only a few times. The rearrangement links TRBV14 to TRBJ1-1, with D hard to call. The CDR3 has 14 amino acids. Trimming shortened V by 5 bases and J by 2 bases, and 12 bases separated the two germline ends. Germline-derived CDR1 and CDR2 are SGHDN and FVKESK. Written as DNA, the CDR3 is TGTGCCAGCAGCGTCTTACCGGGAAACACTGAAGCTTTCTTT. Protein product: CASSVLPGNTEAFF.

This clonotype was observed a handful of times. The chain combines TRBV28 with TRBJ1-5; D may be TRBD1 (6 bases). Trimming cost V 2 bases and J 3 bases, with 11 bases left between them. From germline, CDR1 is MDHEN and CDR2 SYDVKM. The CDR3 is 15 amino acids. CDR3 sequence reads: CASSLRRQVNQPQHF. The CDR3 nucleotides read TGTGCCAGCAGTTTAAGGCGACAGGTCAATCAGCCCCAGCATTTT.

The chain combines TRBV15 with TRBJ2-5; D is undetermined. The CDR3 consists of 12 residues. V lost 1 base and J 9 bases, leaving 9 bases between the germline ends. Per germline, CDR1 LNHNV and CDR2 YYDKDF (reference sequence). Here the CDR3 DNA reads TGTGCCACCAGCAGAGGAGACCCCCCCCAGTACTTC. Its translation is CATSRGDPPQYF. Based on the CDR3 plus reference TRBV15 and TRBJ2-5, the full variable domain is DAMVIQNPRYQVTQFGKPVTLSCSQTLNHNVMYWYQQKSSQAPKLLFHYYDKDFNNEADTPDNFQSRRPNTSFCFLDIRSPGLGDTAMYLCATSRGDPPQYFGPGTRLLVL.

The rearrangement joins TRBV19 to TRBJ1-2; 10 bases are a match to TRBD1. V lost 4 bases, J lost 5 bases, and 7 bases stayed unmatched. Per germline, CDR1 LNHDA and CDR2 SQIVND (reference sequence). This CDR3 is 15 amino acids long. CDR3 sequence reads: CASSTRPGQGYGYTF. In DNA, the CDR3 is TGTGCCAGTAGTACAAGACCGGGACAGGGGTATGGCTACACCTTC. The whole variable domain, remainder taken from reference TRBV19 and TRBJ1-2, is DGGITQSPKYLFRKEGQNVTLSCEQNLNHDAMYWYRQDPGQGLRLIYYSQIVNDFQKGDIAEGYSVSREKKESFPLTVTSAQKNPTAFYLCASSTRPGQGYGYTFGSGTRLTVV.

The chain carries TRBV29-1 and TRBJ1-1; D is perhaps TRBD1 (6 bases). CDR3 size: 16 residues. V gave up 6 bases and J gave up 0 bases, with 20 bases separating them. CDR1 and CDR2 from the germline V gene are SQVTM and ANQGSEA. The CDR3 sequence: CSVILPGKGVNTEAFF. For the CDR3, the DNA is TGCAGCGTCATTTTGCCAGGGAAGGGGGTGAACACTGAAGCTTTCTTT.

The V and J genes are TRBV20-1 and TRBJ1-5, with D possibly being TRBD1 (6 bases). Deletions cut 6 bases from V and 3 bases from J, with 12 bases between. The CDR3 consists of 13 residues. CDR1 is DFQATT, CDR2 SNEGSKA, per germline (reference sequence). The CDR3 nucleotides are TGCAGTGCAATCGACAGGCTCAATCAGCCCCAGCATTTT. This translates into CSAIDRLNQPQHF.

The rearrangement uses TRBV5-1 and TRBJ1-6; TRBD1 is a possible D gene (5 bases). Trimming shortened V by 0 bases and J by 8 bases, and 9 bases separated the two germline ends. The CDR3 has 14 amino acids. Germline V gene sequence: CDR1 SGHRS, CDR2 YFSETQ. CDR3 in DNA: TGCGCCAGCAGCTTGGAACAGGATCATTCACCCCTCCACTTT. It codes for CASSLEQDHSPLHF.

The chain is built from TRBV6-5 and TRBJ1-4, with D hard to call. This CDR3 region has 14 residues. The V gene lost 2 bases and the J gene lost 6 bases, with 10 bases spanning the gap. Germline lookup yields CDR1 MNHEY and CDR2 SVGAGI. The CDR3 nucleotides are TGTGCCAGCAGTTACGGGCAGACGTATGAAAAACTGTTTTTT. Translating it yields CASSYGQTYEKLFF.

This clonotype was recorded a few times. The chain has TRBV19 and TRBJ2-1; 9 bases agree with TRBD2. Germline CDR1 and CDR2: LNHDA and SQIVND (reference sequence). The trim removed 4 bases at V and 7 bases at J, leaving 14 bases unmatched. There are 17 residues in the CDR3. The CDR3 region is CASSRATGGGALNEQFF. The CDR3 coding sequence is TGTGCCAGTAGTAGGGCTACTGGCGGGGGGGCCCTAAATGAGCAGTTCTTC.

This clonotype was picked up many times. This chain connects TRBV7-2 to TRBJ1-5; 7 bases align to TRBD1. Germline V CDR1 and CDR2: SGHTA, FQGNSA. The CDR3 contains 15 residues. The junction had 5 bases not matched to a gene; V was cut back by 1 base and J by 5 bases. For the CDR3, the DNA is TGTGCCAGCAGCTTAGACAGGGGTCGGGATCAGCCCCAGCATTTT. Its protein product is CASSLDRGRDQPQHF.

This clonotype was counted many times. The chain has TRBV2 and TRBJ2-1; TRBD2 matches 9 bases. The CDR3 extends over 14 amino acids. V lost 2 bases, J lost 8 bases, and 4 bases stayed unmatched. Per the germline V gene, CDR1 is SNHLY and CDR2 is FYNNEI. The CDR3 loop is CASSEQAGGYEQFF. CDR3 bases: TGTGCCAGCAGTGAACAAGCGGGAGGATATGAGCAGTTCTTC. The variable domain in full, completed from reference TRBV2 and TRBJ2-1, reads EPEVTQTPSHQVTQMGQEVILRCVPISNHLYFYWYRQILGQKVEFLVSFYNNEISEKSEIFDDQFSVERPDGSNFTLKIRSTKLEDSAMYFCASSEQAGGYEQFFGPGTRLTVL.

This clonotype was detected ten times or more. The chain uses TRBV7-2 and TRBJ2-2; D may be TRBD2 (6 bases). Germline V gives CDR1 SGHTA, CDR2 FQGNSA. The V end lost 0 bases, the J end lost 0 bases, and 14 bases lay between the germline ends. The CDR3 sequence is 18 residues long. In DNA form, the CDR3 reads TGTGCCAGCAGCTTAGCGGGAGGTCTAGCCGCGAACACCGGGGAGCTGTTTTTT. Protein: CASSLAGGLAANTGELFF.

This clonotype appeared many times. The CDR3 nucleotides read TGTGCCAGTAGTATGTGGCAGCGAGCAACTAATGAAAAACTGTTTTTT. This encodes CASSMWQRATNEKLFF. The chain joins TRBV19 to TRBJ1-4; D not certain. The germline V and J ends were trimmed by 3 bases and 0 bases, with 11 bases remaining between them. The germline V gene encodes CDR1 LNHDA and CDR2 SQIVND (reference sequence). This CDR3 is built from 16 residues.

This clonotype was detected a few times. The CDR3 sequence: CSVRTLQSSYEQYF. The CDR3 DNA reads as TGCAGCGTCCGGACCCTACAGAGCTCCTACGAGCAGTACTTC. This chain links TRBV29-1 with TRBJ2-7, with D hard to call. CDR1 and CDR2 from the germline V gene are SQVTM and ANQGSEA. Trimming stripped 6 bases from V and 0 bases from J, with 15 bases between. This CDR3 contains 14 residues.

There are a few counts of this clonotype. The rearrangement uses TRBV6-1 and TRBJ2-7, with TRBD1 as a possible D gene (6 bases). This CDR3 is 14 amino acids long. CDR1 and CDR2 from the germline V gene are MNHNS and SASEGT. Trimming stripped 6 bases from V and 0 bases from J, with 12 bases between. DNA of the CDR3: TGTGCCAGCAGGTTGACAGGACTCTCCTACGAGCAGTACTTC. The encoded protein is CASRLTGLSYEQYF.

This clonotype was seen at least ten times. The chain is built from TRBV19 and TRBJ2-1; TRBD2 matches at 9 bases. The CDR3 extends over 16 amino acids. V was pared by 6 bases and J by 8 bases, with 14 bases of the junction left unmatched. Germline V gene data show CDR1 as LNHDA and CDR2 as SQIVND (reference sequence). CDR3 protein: CASRSRDSGSNDEQFF. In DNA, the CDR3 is TGTGCCAGTAGGAGCCGGGATAGCGGGAGTAACGATGAGCAGTTCTTC. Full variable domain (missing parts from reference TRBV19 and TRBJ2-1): DGGITQSPKYLFRKEGQNVTLSCEQNLNHDAMYWYRQDPGQGLRLIYYSQIVNDFQKGDIAEGYSVSREKKESFPLTVTSAQKNPTAFYLCASRSRDSGSNDEQFFGPGTRLTVL.

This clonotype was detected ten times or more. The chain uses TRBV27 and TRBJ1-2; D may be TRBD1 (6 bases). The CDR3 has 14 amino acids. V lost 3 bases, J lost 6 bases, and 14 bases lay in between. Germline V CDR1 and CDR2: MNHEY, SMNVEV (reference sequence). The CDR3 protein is CASSFGQGIDGYTF. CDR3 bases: TGTGCCAGCAGTTTTGGGCAGGGGATCGATGGCTACACCTTC.